The present T cell receptor beta chain was sequenced within a study of T cell repertoires in cytomegalovirus infection. The overall study: An indication of both CMV infection and matching HLA type came from public TCR beta signatures.

Regarding the study as a whole: Summed frequency of public TCR beta families distinguished CMV carriers with the relevant HLA. Predominance within the ex vivo response was attributable to HLA-C-restricted CMV-specific TCR beta clonotypes.

The CDR3 length is 14 residues. The germline V and J ends were trimmed by 7 bases and 0 bases, with 9 bases remaining between them. Germline V CDR1 and CDR2: SNHLY, FYNNEI. This clonotype was found many times. Its target is not known. TCRdb re-called the reads through MiXCR, storing one row per CDR3 protein. In the table there are fewer than 250,000 distinct CDR3 sequences, about 12% of which are singletons. This receptor was obtained from a human donor in good health (CMV status not recorded). Some clones in this sample may be carry-over from other donors' samples. The rearrangement uses TRBV2 and TRBJ1-4; D might be TRBD1 (6 bases). Source material: PBMCs. CDR3 sequence: CASTRTATNEKLFF. The CDR3 DNA is TGTGCCAGCACCCGGACAGCAACTAATGAAAAACTGTTTTTT.